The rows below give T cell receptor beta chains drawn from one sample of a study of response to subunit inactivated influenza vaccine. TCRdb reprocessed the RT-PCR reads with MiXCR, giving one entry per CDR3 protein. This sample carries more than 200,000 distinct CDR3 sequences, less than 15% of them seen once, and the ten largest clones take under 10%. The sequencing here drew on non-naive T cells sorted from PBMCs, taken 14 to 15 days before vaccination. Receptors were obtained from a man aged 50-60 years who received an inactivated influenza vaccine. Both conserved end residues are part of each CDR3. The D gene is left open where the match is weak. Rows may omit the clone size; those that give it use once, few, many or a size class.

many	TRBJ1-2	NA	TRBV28	TGTGCCAGCAGTCCTTTACCTAGGGGGAACATCTATGGCTACACCTTC	CASSPLPRGNIYGYTF
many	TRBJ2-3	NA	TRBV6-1	TGTGCCAGCATGGTCCAGGCGGGGAGCACAGATACGCAGTATTTT	CASMVQAGSTDTQYF
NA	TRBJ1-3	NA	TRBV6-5	TGTGCCAGCAGTTACGACAGATCTGGAAACACCATATATTTT	CASSYDRSGNTIYF
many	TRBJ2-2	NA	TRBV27	TGTGCCAGCAGTTTAAGACACAACACCGGGGAGCTGTTTTTT	CASSLRHNTGELFF
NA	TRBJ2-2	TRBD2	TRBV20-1	TGCAGTGCCCGGGGACTAGCGGGAAACGGGGGCGGGGAGCTGTTTTTT	CSARGLAGNGGGELFF
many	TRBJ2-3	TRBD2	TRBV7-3	TGTGCCAGCAGCTCACTAGCGGCTAGCACAGATACGCAGTATTTT	CASSSLAASTDTQYF
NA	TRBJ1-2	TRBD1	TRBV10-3	TGTGCCATCACCCCCGAGGGACAGGTCCCCCTTGGCTACACCTTC	CAITPEGQVPLGYTF
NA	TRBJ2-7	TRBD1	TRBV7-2	TGTGCCAGCAGCTTATCATGGGGACAGACGAAGGTGAAGTACTTC	CASSLSWGQTKVKYF
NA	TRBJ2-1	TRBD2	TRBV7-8	TGTGCCAGCAGCCCGGGTCCTAGCGGGGTGGGCGATGAGCAGTTCTTC	CASSPGPSGVGDEQFF
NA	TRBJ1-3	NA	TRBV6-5	TGTGCCAGCAGTTACAGGTCCGGCTTCTCTGGAAACACCATATATTTT	CASSYRSGFSGNTIYF
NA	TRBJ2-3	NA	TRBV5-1	TGCGCCAGCAGCTTGGCCACCGGGACTTTTAACACAGATACGCAGTATTTT	CASSLATGTFNTDTQYF
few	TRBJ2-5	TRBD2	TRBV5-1	TGCGCCAGCAGCTTGGGGACTAGCGTAGAGACCCAGTACTTC	CASSLGTSVETQYF
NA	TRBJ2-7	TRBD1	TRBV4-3	TGCGCCAGCAGCCAAGAGTTCAGGGGGCGCGACGAGCAGTACTTC	CASSQEFRGRDEQYF
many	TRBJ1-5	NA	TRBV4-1	TGCGCCAGCAGCCAAGATTTCGGGGTGAACAATCAGCCCCAGCATTTT	CASSQDFGVNNQPQHF
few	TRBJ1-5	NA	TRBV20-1	TGCAGTGCTAGAGTGGCGCACGAAAGCAATCAGCCCCAGCATTTT	CSARVAHESNQPQHF
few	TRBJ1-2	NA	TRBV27	TGTGCCAGCAGTTTGAATCGTTTTTATGGCTACACCTTC	CASSLNRFYGYTF
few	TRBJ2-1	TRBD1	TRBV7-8	TGTGCCAGCAGCTTCTCCCGGGACAGGGGGGGTAATGAGCAGTTCTTC	CASSFSRDRGGNEQFF
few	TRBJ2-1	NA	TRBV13	TGTGCCAGCAGCTTAGGGACAAGATACAATGAGCAGTTCTTC	CASSLGTRYNEQFF
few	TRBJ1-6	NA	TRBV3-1	TGTGCCAGCAGCCAAGATCCCATCACACCCCTCCACTTT	CASSQDPITPLHF
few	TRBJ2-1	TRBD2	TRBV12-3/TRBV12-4	TGTGCCAGCAGGTTGACTAGCGGGAGGGCCGTTGAGCAGTTCTTC	CASRLTSGRAVEQFF
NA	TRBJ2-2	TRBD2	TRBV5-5	TGTGCCAGCAGCTTGCACGGGGGGGCCGCCGGGGAGCTGTTTTTT	CASSLHGGAAGELFF
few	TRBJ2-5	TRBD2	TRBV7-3	TGTGCCAGCAGCCCCCAGAGCGGGAGGCCAGAGACCCAGTACTTC	CASSPQSGRPETQYF
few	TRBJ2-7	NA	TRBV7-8	TGTGCCAGCAGCCCCCAGCAAACGACCTACGAGCAGTACTTC	CASSPQQTTYEQYF
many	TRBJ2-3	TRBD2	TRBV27	TGTGCCAGCAGGAAGACTAGCGGGAGACGTACAGATACGCAGTATTTT	CASRKTSGRRTDTQYF
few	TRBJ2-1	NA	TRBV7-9	TGTGCCAGCAGCTTATCCAGGGAGAATGAGCAGTTCTTC	CASSLSRENEQFF
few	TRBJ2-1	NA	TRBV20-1	TGCAGTGCTAACCGGGGCTCGGGGAATGAGCAGTTCTTC	CSANRGSGNEQFF
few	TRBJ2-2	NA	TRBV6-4	TGTGCCAGCAGTGAGATGTCGTTGGCCGGGGAGCTGTTTTTT	CASSEMSLAGELFF
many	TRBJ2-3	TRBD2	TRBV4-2	TGTGCCAGCAGCCAAGACCGGGGGGGAGGCACAGATACGCAGTATTTT	CASSQDRGGGTDTQYF
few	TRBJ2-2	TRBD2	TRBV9	TGTGCCAGCAGCATGGGACTAGCGGGAGAAGGAAACACCGGGGAGCTGTTTTTT	CASSMGLAGEGNTGELFF
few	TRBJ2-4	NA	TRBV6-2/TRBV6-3	TGTGCCAGCGGGGGCTGGGGTTTTCTCGCCAAAAACATTCAGTACTTC	CASGGWGFLAKNIQYF
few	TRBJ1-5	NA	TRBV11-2	TGTGCCAGCAGCAATGACAGAAATCAGCCCCAGCATTTT	CASSNDRNQPQHF
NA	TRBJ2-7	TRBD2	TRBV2	TGTGCCAGCAGAAGACTAGCGGAAGGAGCCTACGAGCAGTACTTC	CASRRLAEGAYEQYF
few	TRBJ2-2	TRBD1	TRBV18	TGTGCCAGCTCACCAGCGAACAGGGGGCAGATCGGGGAGCTGTTTTTT	CASSPANRGQIGELFF
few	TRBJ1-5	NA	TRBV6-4	TGTGCCAGCAGTGACTCGACGGACTCGGAGCAGCCCCAGCATTTT	CASSDSTDSEQPQHF
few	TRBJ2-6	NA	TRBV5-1	TGCGCCAGCAGCTTTCTTACCTCTGGGGCCAACGTCCTGACTTTC	CASSFLTSGANVLTF
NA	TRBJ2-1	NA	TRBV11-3	TGTGCCAGCAGCTTAGATAGCTTCAGTGAGCAGTTCTTC	CASSLDSFSEQFF
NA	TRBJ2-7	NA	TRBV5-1	TGCGCCAGCAGCCGGGAGGGACAGGGATACTACGAGCAGTACTTC	CASSREGQGYYEQYF
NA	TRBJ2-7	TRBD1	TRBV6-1	TGTGCCAGCAGACTAGGGACAGGGGGTATCTACGAGCAGTACTTC	CASRLGTGGIYEQYF
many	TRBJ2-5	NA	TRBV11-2	TGTGCCAGCAGCTTAGTAGGGGGGGTCCAAGAGACCCAGTACTTC	CASSLVGGVQETQYF
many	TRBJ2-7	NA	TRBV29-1	TGCAGCGCCGGACAATCCTACGAGCAGTACTTC	CSAGQSYEQYF
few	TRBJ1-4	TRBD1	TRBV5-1	TGCGCCAGCAGCTTGGCCAACAGGGGACAAGCGGAAAAACTGTTTTTT	CASSLANRGQAEKLFF
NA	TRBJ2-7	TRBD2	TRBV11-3	TGTGCCAGCAGCCGGACTAGCGACTACGAGCAGTACTTC	CASSRTSDYEQYF
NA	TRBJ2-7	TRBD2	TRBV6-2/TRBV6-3	TGTGCCAGCAGACGACTAGCGGCACCCTACGAGCAGTACTTC	CASRRLAAPYEQYF
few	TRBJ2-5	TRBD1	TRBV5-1	TGCGCCAGCAGCCCGGGACAGGGCTGGGGAGAGACCCAGTACTTC	CASSPGQGWGETQYF
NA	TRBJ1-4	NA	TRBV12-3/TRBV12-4	TGTGCCAGCAGCCGCACAACCTCGGATGAAAAACTGTTTTTT	CASSRTTSDEKLFF
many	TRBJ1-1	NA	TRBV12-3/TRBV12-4	TGTGCCAGCAGTCATCGACAGCCTAACACTGAAGCTTTCTTT	CASSHRQPNTEAFF
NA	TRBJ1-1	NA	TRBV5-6	TGTGCCAGCAGGGGACGGCAGAACACTGAAGCTTTCTTT	CASRGRQNTEAFF
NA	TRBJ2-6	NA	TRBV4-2	TGTGCCAGCAGCCAGGGGGGACTCAGCGGGGCCAACGTCCTGACTTTC	CASSQGGLSGANVLTF
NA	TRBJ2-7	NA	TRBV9	TGTGCCAGCAGCGTAAGGCGACTAGTTGATTGCGAGCAGTACTTC	CASSVRRLVDCEQYF
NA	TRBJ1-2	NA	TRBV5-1	TGCGCCAGCAGCGGAAGCACAGGAGCCAACTATGGCTACACCTTC	CASSGSTGANYGYTF